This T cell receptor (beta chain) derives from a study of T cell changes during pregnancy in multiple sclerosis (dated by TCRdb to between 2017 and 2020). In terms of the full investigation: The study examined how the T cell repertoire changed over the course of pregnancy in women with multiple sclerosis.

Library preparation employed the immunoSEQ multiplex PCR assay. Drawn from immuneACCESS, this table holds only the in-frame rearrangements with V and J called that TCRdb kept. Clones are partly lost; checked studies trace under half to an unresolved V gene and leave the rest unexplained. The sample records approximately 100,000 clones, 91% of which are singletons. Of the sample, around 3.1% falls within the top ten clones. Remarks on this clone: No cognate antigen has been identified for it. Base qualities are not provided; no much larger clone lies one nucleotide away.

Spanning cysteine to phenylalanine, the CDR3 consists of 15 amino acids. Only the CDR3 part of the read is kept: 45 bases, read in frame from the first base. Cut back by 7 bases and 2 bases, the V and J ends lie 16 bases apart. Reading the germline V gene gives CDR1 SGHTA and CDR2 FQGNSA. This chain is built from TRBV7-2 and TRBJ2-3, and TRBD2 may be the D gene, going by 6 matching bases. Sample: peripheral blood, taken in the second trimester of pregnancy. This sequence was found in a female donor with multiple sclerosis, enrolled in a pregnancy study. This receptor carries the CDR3 CASTDRGRPTDTQYF. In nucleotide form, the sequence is TGTGCCAGCACCGACCGGGGGAGGCCCACAGATACGCAGTATTTT.